The entry below gives a single TCR beta chain sequence along with its context. No antigen is known for it. Noted time point: baseline, week 1 (first vaccination visit). The sample's treatment: pre-vaccination baseline after standard-of-care therapy. Each tumor in the donors was a new WHO grade 3 or 4 astrocytoma, IDH1-mutant and ATRX-lost. These data are taken from a study of a mutant IDH1 vaccine in newly diagnosed glioma. Whole-study context: Prior therapy was radiotherapy, temozolomide, or both; most received both. Regarding the study as a whole: Roughly 93% of patients showed vaccine-induced immune responses across multiple MHC alleles. Pseudoprogression apparently lacked any relation to changes in top peripheral T cell clonotypes.

This CDR3 comprises 15 residues. Germline assignment: CDR1 KGHSH and CDR2 LQKENI. J lost 5 bases, V lost 5 bases, and 6 bases had no gene match. Only in-frame clones appear in the TCRdb table, and some are missing; sequencing was by immunoSEQ multiplex PCR. The table has 15,000 to 20,000 clones, more than 65% seen once; the top ten hold about 9.1%. This chain links TRBV18 with TRBJ2-7; TRBD2 matches 13 bases. This TCR derives from a man aged 40-50 years with glioma. The sample in question was PBMCs, obtained from a glioma patient treated with radiotherapy, temozolomide or both. The CDR3 DNA reads TGTGCCAGCTCATCCACTAGCGGGAGGGCCGACGAGCAGTACTTC. This encodes CASSSTSGRADEQYF. Drawing the rest from reference TRBV18 and TRBJ2-7, the complete variable domain is NAGVMQNPRHLVRRRGQEARLRCSPMKGHSHVYWYRQLPEEGLKFMVYLQKENIIDESGMPKERFSAEFPKEGPSILRIQQVVRGDSAAYFCASSSTSGRADEQYFGPGTRLTVT.